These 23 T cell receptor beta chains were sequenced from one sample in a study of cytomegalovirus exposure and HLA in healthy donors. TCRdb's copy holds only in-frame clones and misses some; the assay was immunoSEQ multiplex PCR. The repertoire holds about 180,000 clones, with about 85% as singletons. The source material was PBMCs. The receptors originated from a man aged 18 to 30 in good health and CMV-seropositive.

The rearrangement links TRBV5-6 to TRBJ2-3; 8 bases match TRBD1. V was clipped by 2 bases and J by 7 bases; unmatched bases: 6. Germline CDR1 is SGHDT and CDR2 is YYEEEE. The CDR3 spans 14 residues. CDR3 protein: CASSLGQGANTQYF. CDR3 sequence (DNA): TGTGCCAGCAGCTTAGGACAGGGTGCCAATACGCAGTATTTT.

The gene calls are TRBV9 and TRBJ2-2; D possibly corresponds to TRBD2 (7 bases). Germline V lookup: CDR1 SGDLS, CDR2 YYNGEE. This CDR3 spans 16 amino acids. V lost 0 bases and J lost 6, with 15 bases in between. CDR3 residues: CASSVDGGRTSGELFF. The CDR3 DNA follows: TGTGCCAGCAGCGTAGACGGGGGGCGTACTTCCGGGGAGCTGTTTTTT.

The CDR3, as DNA: TGTGCCAGCAGTTACCGTCAAACCGGACAGGCGGGCTACACCTTC. Translated, it gives CASSYRQTGQAGYTF. The chain carries TRBV6-5 and TRBJ1-2; 7 bases fit TRBD1. This CDR3 has 15 amino acids. Losses at the gene ends were 2 bases for V and 8 bases for J; bases not matched to a gene: 11. The germline V gene encodes CDR1 MNHEY and CDR2 SVGAGI.

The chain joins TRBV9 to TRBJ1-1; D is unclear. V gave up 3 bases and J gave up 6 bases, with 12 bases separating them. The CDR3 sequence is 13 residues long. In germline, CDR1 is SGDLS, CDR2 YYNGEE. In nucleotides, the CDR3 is TGTGCCAGCAGCGCCGGGGAGCAACCTGAAGCTTTCTTT. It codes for CASSAGEQPEAFF.

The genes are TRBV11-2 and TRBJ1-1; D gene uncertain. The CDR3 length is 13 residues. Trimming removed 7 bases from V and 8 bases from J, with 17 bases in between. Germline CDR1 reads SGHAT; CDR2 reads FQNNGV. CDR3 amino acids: CASTNTPEREAFF. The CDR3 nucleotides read TGTGCCAGCACCAATACACCTGAGAGGGAAGCTTTCTTT.

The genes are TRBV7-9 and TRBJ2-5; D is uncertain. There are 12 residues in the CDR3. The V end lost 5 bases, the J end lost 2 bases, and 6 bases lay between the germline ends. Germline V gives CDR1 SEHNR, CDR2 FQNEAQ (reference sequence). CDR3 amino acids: CASSELQETQYF. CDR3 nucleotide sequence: TGTGCCAGCAGCGAGTTACAAGAGACCCAGTACTTC. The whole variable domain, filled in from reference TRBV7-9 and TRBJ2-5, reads DTGVSQNPRHKITKRGQNVTFRCDPISEHNRLYWYRQTLGQGPEFLTYFQNEAQLEKSRLLSDRFSAERPKGSFSTLEIQRTEQGDSAMYLCASSELQETQYFGPGTRLLVL.

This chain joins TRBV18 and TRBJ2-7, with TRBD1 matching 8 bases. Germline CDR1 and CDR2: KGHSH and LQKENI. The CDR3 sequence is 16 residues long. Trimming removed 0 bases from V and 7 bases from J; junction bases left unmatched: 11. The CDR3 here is CASSPPATGASGEQYF. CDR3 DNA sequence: TGTGCCAGCTCACCACCAGCGACAGGGGCCAGTGGGGAGCAGTACTTC.

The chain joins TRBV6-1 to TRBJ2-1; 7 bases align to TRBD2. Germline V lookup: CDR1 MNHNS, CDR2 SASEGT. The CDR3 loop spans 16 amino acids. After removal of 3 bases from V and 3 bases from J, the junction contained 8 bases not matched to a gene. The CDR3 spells CASSEGGRAIYNEQFF. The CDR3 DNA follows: TGTGCCAGCAGTGAGGGAGGGAGGGCCATCTACAATGAGCAGTTCTTC.

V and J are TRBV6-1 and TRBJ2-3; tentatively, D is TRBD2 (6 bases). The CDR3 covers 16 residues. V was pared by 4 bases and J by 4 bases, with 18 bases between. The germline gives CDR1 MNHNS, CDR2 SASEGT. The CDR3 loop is CASSVVTGALADTQYF. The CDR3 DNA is TGTGCCAGCAGTGTGGTAACGGGAGCCCTCGCAGATACGCAGTATTTT.

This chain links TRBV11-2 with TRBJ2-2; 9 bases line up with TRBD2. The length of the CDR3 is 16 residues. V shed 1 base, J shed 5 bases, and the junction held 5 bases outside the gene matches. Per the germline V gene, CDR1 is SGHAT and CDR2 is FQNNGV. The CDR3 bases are TGTGCCAGCAGCTTAGTTCTAGCGGGATCGACCGGGGAGCTGTTTTTT. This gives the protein CASSLVLAGSTGELFF.

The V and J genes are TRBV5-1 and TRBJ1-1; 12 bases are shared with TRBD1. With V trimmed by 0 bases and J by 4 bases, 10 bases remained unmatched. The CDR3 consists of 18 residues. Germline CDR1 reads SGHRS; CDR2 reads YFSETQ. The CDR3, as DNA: TGCGCCAGCAGCTTGGTTAGGGACAGGGGGCCAACTGTCACTGAAGCTTTCTTT. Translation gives CASSLVRDRGPTVTEAFF.

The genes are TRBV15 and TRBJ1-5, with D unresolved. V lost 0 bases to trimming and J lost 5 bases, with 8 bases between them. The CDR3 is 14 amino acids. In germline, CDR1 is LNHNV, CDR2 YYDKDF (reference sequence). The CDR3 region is CATSRESRDQPQHF. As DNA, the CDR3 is TGTGCCACCAGCAGAGAATCGCGCGATCAGCCCCAGCATTTT. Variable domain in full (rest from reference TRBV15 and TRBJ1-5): DAMVIQNPRYQVTQFGKPVTLSCSQTLNHNVMYWYQQKSSQAPKLLFHYYDKDFNNEADTPDNFQSRRPNTSFCFLDIRSPGLGDTAMYLCATSRESRDQPQHFGDGTRLSIL.

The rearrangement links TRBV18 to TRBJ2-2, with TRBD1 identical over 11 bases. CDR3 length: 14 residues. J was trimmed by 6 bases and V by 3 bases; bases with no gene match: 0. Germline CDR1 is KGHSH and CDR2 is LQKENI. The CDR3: CASSPGQGAGELFF. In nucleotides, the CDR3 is TGTGCCAGCTCACCGGGACAGGGGGCCGGGGAGCTGTTTTTT.

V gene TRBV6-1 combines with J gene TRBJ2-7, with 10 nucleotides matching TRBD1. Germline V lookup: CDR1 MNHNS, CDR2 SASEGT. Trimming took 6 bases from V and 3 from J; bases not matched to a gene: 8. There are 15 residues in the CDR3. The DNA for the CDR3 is TGTGCCAGCAGGTCTACGGACAGGGGGGTCTACGAGCAGTACTTC. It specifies CASRSTDRGVYEQYF.

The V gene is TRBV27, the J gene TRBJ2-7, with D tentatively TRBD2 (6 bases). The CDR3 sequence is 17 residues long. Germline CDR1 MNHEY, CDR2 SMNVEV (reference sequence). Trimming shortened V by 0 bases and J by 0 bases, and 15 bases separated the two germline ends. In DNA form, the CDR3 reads TGTGCCAGCAGTTTATCGTTGGGACTCTTTAGCTCCTACGAGCAGTACTTC. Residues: CASSLSLGLFSSYEQYF.

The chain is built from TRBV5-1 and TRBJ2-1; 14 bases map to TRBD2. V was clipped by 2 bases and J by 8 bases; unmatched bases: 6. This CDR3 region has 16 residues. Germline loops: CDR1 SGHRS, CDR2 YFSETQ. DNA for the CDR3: TGCGCCAGCAGCTTTCGACTAGCGGGGGGGCCCCATGAGCAGTTCTTC. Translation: CASSFRLAGGPHEQFF. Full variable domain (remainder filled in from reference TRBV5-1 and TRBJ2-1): KAGVTQTPRYLIKTRGQQVTLSCSPISGHRSVSWYQQTPGQGLQFLFEYFSETQRNKGNFPGRFSGRQFSNSRSEMNVSTLELGDSALYLCASSFRLAGGPHEQFFGPGTRLTVL.

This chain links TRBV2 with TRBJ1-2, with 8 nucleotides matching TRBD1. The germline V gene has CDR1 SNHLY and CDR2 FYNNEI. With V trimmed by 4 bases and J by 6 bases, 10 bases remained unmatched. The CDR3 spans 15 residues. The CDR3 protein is CASSADRGSRNGYTF. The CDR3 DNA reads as TGTGCCAGCAGTGCCGACAGGGGTTCGAGAAATGGCTACACCTTC. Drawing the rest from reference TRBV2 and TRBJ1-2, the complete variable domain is EPEVTQTPSHQVTQMGQEVILRCVPISNHLYFYWYRQILGQKVEFLVSFYNNEISEKSEIFDDQFSVERPDGSNFTLKIRSTKLEDSAMYFCASSADRGSRNGYTFGSGTRLTVV.

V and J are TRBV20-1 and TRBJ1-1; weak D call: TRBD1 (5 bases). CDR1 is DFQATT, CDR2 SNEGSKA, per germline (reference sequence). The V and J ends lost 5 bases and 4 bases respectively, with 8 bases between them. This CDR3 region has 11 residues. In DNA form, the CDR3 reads TGCAGTGCTGGTAGGGGCACTGAAGCTTTCTTT. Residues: CSAGRGTEAFF.

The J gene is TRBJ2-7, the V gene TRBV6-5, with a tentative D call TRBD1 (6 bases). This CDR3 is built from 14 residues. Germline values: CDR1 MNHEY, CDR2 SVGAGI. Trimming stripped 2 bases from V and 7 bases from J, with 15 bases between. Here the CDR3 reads CASSYHRDAGEQYF. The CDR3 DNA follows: TGTGCCAGCAGTTACCACAGGGATGCCGGGGAGCAGTACTTC.

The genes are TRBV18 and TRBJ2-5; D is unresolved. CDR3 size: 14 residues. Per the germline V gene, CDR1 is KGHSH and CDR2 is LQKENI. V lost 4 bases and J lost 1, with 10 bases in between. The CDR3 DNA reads TGTGCCAGCTCACTAATTAACAGCCAAGAGACCCAGTACTTC. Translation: CASSLINSQETQYF.

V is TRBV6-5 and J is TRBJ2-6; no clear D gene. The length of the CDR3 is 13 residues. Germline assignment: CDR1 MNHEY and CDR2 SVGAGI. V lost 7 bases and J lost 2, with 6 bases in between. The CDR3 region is CASTPTGANVLTF. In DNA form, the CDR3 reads TGTGCCAGCACCCCCACTGGGGCCAACGTCCTGACTTTC.

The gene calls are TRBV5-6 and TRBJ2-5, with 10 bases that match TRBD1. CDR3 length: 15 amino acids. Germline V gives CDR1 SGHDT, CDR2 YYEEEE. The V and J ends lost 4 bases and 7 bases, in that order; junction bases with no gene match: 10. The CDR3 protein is CASSSTGTGVGTQYF. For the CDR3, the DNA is TGTGCCAGCAGCAGTACCGGGACAGGGGTGGGGACCCAGTACTTC.

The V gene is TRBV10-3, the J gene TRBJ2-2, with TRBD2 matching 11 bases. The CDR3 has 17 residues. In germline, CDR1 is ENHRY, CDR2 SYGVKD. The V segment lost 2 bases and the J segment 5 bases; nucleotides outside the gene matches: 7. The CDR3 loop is CAISEPGGLAETGELFF. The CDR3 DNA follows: TGTGCCATCAGTGAGCCCGGGGGACTAGCGGAGACCGGGGAGCTGTTTTTT.